This T cell receptor beta chain was retrieved from a study of response to subunit inactivated influenza vaccine. This CDR3 comprises 14 residues. The V gene's germline CDR1 is SGHDN and CDR2 FVKESK. V lost 1 base and J 12 bases, leaving 16 bases between the germline ends. This clonotype was observed a handful of times. As yet, its antigen is unknown. General study points: It was the authors' suggestion that each seasonal influenza vaccination recruits few new T cells.

One entry per CDR3 protein results from TCRdb running MiXCR on the RT-PCR reads. Altogether hundreds of thousands of distinct CDR3 sequences are present, 25% being singletons, with the ten largest covering 1.5% to 2%. This specimen consisted of CD4+ T cells sorted from PBMCs, obtained approximately 5 days after vaccination. The chain joins TRBV14 to TRBJ2-1; D may be TRBD1 (5 bases). The origin of this receptor is a man aged 45-60 years who received an inactivated influenza vaccine. This CDR3 is CASSQVVAATGQFF. DNA of the CDR3: TGTGCCAGCAGCCAAGTGGTCGCGGCTACAGGGCAGTTCTTC.